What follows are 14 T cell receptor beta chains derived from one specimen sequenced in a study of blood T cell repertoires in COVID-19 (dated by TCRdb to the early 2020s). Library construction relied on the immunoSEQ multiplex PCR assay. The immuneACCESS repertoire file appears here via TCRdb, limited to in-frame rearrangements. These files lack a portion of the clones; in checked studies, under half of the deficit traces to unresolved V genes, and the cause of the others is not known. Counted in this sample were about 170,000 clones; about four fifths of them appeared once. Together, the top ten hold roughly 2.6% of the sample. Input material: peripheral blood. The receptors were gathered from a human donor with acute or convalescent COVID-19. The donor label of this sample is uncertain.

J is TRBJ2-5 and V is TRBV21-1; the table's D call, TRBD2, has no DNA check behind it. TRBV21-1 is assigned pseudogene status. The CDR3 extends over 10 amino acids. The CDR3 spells CASPQETQYF. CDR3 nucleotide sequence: TGTGCCAGTCCTCAAGAGACCCAGTACTTC.

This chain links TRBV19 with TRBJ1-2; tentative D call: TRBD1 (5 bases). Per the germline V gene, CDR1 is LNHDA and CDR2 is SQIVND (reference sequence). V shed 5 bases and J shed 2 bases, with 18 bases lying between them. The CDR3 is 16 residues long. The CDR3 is CASSPRGREANYGYTF. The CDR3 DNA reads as TGTGCCAGTAGTCCCCGAGGCAGGGAGGCCAACTATGGCTACACCTTC.

The CDR3 DNA reads as TGTGCCAGCTCACCACCGACAGGGGTGAACAATGAGCAGTTCTTC. It encodes CASSPPTGVNNEQFF. The rearrangement uses TRBV18 and TRBJ2-1, with 8 bases identical to TRBD1. The CDR3 contains 15 residues. CDR1 and CDR2 from the germline V gene are KGHSH and LQKENI. Trimming cost V 0 bases and J 5 bases; bases outside gene matches: 3.

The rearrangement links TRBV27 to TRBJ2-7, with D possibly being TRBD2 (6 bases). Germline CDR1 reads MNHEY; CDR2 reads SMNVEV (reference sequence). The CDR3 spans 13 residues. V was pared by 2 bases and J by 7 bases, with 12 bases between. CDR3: CASSLGARGEQYF. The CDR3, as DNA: TGTGCCAGCAGTTTAGGGGCCCGGGGGGAGCAGTACTTC.

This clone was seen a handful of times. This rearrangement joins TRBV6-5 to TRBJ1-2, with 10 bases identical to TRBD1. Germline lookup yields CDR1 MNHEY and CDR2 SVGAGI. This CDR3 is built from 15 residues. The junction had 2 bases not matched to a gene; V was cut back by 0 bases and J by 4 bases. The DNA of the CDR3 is TGTGCCAGCAGTTACTCCCGGACAGGGGGCTATGGCTACACCTTC. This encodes CASSYSRTGGYGYTF.

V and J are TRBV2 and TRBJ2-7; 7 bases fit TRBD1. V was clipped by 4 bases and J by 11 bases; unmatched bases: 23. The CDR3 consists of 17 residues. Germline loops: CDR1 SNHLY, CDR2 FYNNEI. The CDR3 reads CASSAAGGWLERLIEYF. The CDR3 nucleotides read TGTGCCAGCAGTGCCGCAGGGGGTTGGCTAGAGCGTTTAATAGAGTACTTC.

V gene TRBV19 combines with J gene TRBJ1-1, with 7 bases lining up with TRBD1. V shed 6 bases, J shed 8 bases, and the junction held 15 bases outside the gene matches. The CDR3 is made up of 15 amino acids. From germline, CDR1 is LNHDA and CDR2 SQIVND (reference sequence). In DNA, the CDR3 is TGTGCCAGTAGCCGGGACAGCGGATCCTCACTGGAAGCTTTCTTT. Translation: CASSRDSGSSLEAFF.

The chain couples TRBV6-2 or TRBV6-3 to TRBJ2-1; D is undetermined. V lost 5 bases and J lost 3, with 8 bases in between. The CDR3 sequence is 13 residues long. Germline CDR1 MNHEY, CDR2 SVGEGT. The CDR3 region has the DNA TGTGCCAGCAGTGCGGCCCTCTACAATGAGCAGTTCTTC. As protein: CASSAALYNEQFF.

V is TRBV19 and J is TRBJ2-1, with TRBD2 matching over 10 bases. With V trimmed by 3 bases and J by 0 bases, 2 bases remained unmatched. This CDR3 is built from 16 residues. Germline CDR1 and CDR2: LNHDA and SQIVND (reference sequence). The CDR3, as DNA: TGTGCCAGTAGTATTACTAGCGGGACCTCCTACAATGAGCAGTTCTTC. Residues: CASSITSGTSYNEQFF.

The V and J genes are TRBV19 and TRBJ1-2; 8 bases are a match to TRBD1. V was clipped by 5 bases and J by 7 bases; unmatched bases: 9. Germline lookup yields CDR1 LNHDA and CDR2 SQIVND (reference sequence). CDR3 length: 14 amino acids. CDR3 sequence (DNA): TGTGCCAGTAGTCCAGGGGGCGCAAGAGCTGGCTACACCTTC. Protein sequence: CASSPGGARAGYTF.

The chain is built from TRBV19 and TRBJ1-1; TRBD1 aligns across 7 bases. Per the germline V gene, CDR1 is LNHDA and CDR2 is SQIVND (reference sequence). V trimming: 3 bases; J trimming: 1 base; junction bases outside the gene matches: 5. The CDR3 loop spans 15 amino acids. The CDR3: CASSIDREANTEAFF. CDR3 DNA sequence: TGTGCCAGTAGTATCGACAGGGAGGCGAACACTGAAGCTTTCTTT.

The CDR3 protein is CASSPPKRDTIYF. In DNA form, the CDR3 reads TGTGCCAGCTCACCGCCCAAGAGGGACACCATATATTTT. The chain employs TRBV18 and TRBJ1-3; D is ambiguous. Germline loops: CDR1 KGHSH, CDR2 LQKENI. The CDR3 runs 13 residues. The V gene lost 3 bases and the J gene lost 8 bases, with 11 bases spanning the gap.

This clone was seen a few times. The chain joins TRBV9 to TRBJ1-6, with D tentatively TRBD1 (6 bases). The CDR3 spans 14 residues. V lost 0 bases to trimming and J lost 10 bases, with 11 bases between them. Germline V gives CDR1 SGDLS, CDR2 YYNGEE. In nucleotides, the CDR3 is TGTGCCAGCAGCGTAGAGGGACAAGGGTCACCCCTCCACTTT. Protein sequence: CASSVEGQGSPLHF.

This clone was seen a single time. Here the CDR3 DNA reads TGTGCCAGCAGTAGAGGAGGACAGGGGGCTTACTATGGCTACACCTTC. Encoded protein: CASSRGGQGAYYGYTF. V is TRBV27 and J is TRBJ1-2, with 11 bases fitting TRBD1. CDR1 is MNHEY and CDR2 is SMNVEV in the germline V gene (reference sequence). Trimming took 5 bases from V and 3 from J; bases not matched to a gene: 8. This CDR3 is built from 16 residues.